This entry lists 2 T cell receptor beta chains sequenced from one sample in a study of molecular identifiers for immune sequencing clone quantification. TCRdb re-derived calls from the PCR reads in MiXCR, one entry per CDR3 protein. The profile shows 460,000 or so distinct CDR3 sequences, around 23% of them singletons. Sequenced input: naive CD8+ T cells from blood, with Jurkat cell RNA spiked in. Noted subset: FACS-sorted CD8+CD4-CCR7+CD45RA+ naive T cells. The receptors shown here come from a human donor in good health. Some libraries in this study had Jurkat cell RNA spiked in.

This clonotype was seen many times. This chain uses TRBV29-1 with TRBJ2-3, with TRBD2 matching 13 bases. Germline values: CDR1 SQVTM, CDR2 ANQGSEA. This CDR3 spans 20 amino acids. With V trimmed by 1 base and J by 0 bases, 13 bases remained unmatched. The CDR3 loop is CSVEGSVGTSGTSSTDTQYF. Here the CDR3 DNA reads TGCAGCGTTGAAGGCAGTGTTGGGACTAGCGGGACCTCTAGCACAGATACGCAGTATTTT.

This chain links TRBV19 with TRBJ2-7, with D perhaps given as TRBD1 or TRBD2 (6 bases each). CDR3 length: 15 amino acids. Between the trimmed V and J ends, which lost 3 bases and 4 bases, there was a span of 16 bases. Germline V gene data show CDR1 as LNHDA and CDR2 as SQIVND (reference sequence). The DNA of the CDR3 is TGTGCCAGTAGTATTTCTGCGTGGGGGGCTTACGAGCAGTACTTC. This gives the protein CASSISAWGAYEQYF.